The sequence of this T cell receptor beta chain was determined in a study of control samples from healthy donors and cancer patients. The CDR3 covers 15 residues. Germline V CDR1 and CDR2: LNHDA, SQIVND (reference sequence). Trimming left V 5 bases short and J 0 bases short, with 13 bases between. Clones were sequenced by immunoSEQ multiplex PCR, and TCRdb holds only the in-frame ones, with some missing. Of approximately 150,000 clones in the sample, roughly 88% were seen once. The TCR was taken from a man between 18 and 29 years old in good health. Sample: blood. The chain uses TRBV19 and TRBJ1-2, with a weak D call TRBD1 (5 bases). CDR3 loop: CASSASGGANYGYTF. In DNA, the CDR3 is TGTGCCAGTAGTGCAAGTGGGGGAGCTAACTATGGCTACACCTTC.